These 18 T cell receptor beta chains were sequenced from one sample in a study of vaccination effects on CD4 cells after COVID-19 (dated 2022 in TCRdb). In the ViraFEST assay, PBMC were stimulated with viral peptide pools, and TCR sequencing was then used to find antigen-specific CD4+ T cell clonotypes based on their expansion. After more than 9 days of culture, CD4+ T cells were isolated with the EasySep CD4+ T cell isolation kit. The absence of prior SARS-CoV-2 infection in healthy vaccine recipients was confirmed by negative nucleocapsid antibodies before and after vaccination. No cognate antigen is known for these TCRs. The library came from the immunoSEQ multiplex PCR assay. TCRdb's version of the immuneACCESS table is confined to in-frame rearrangements and falls short of the full clone set. An unresolved V gene accounts for under half of the shortfall where checked; the remainder is of unknown origin. The sample has about 20,000 clones on record, around 72% of them singletons. The ten largest clonotypes hold 9.1% of the sample.

The input for sequencing was CD4+ T cells from PBMCs cultured with HCoV-NL63 spike peptides, taken before COVID-19 vaccination. The cell subset or site label corresponds to: HCoV-NL63 spike overlapping peptide pool stimulation. Every receptor here comes from a human donor who received a COVID-19 vaccine.

The V gene is TRBV4-1, the J gene TRBJ1-1, with D unclear. This CDR3 has 15 residues. The germline V gene has CDR1 MGHRA and CDR2 YSYEKL. With 2 bases removed from V and 1 base from J, the gap between germline ends came to 11 bases. CDR3 loop: CASSQFRTGNTEAFF. The CDR3 region has the DNA TGCGCCAGCAGCCAATTCCGGACGGGGAACACTGAAGCTTTCTTT.

The chain is built from TRBV6-5 and TRBJ1-1; the D gene is possibly TRBD1 (5 bases). There are 14 residues in the CDR3. CDR1 and CDR2 from the germline V gene are MNHEY and SVGAGI. Trimming shortened V by 7 bases and J by 5 bases, and 17 bases separated the two germline ends. CDR3 nucleotides: TGTGCCAGCATTTCACCGGGGGGGAAAACTGAAGCTTTCTTT. This codes for CASISPGGKTEAFF.

CDR3 residues: CASNGRRGGYTF. As DNA, the CDR3 is TGTGCCAGCAACGGACGACGGGGAGGCTACACCTTC. V usage is TRBV7-9 and J usage is TRBJ1-2; D not resolved. This CDR3 has 12 residues. V lost 7 bases, J lost 8 bases, and 14 bases lay in between. The germline gives CDR1 SEHNR, CDR2 FQNEAQ (reference sequence).

This chain joins TRBV6-4 and TRBJ2-2, with 7 bases fitting TRBD1. The CDR3 loop spans 16 amino acids. With V trimmed by 0 bases and J by 5 bases, 6 bases remained unmatched. Germline V gene sequence: CDR1 MRHNA, CDR2 SNTAGT. CDR3 in amino acids: CASSDSRQGETGELFF. The CDR3, as DNA: TGTGCCAGCAGTGACTCAAGACAGGGAGAAACCGGGGAGCTGTTTTTT.

V gene TRBV4-1 combines with J gene TRBJ2-1; no firm D call. Germline V lookup: CDR1 MGHRA, CDR2 YSYEKL. Trimming removed 0 bases at V and 6 bases at J, with 27 bases between. There are 20 residues in the CDR3. DNA for the CDR3: TGCGCCAGCAGCCAAGATTTAATGGTGGTCGTAACTAACAAGGCCAATGAGCAGTTCTTC. Amino acid sequence: CASSQDLMVVVTNKANEQFF.

The table lists this clone with a few counts. V gene TRBV9 combines with J gene TRBJ2-2; possibly TRBD1 or TRBD2 for D (6 bases each). This CDR3 is 18 amino acids long. The V end lost 0 bases, the J end lost 5 bases, and 20 bases lay between the germline ends. The germline V gene encodes CDR1 SGDLS and CDR2 YYNGEE. This CDR3 is CASSVGRGGGLVTGELFF. In DNA, the CDR3 is TGTGCCAGCAGCGTAGGTAGAGGGGGAGGTTTGGTGACCGGGGAGCTGTTTTTT.

The genes are TRBV6-5 and TRBJ2-7; 8 bases agree with TRBD1. V lost 5 bases to trimming and J lost 0 bases; unmatched junction nucleotides: 6. CDR1 MNHEY and CDR2 SVGAGI come from the germline V gene. The CDR3 consists of 15 residues. The CDR3 nucleotides are TGTGCCAGCAGTCCAGGACAGGGCAGCTCCTACGAGCAGTACTTC. Translating it yields CASSPGQGSSYEQYF.

The genes are TRBV10-3 and TRBJ2-7; D possibly corresponds to TRBD1 (6 bases). Trimming pared 5 bases from V and 6 bases from J, leaving 11 bases between. The length of the CDR3 is 12 residues. From germline, CDR1 is ENHRY and CDR2 SYGVKD. CDR3 bases: TGTGCCATCAGTTTACAGGGTTCCGAGCAGTACTTC. Residues: CAISLQGSEQYF.

The V gene is TRBV30, the J gene TRBJ2-2; D not resolved. CDR3 length: 12 residues. V shed 2 bases and J shed 6 bases, with 7 bases lying between them. Germline V gives CDR1 GTSNPN, CDR2 SVGIG (reference sequence). CDR3 residues: CAWSRSAGELFF. The CDR3 bases are TGTGCCTGGAGTAGATCGGCCGGGGAGCTGTTTTTT. Full variable domain (remainder filled in from reference TRBV30 and TRBJ2-2): SQTIHQWPATLVQPVGSPLSLECTVEGTSNPNLYWYRQAAGRGLQLLFYSVGIGQISSEVPQNLSASRPQDRQFILSSKKLLLSDSGFYLCAWSRSAGELFFGEGSRLTVL.

The rearrangement uses TRBV6-5 and TRBJ1-4; no clear D. Germline V gene data show CDR1 as MNHEY and CDR2 as SVGAGI. The CDR3 totals 14 residues. With 0 bases removed from V and 7 bases from J, the gap between germline ends came to 9 bases. The CDR3 protein is CASSYSDMGEKLFF. CDR3 nucleotides: TGTGCCAGCAGTTACTCTGACATGGGTGAAAAACTGTTTTTT.

In its sample, this clone was seen once. V gene TRBV6-5 combines with J gene TRBJ2-2, with 9 bases matching TRBD1. J gave up 7 bases and V 5 bases, and 8 bases lay outside the gene matches. The CDR3 totals 15 residues. The germline gives CDR1 MNHEY, CDR2 SVGAGI. The CDR3 DNA reads TGTGCCAGCAGTACACGACAGGGGGTGTACGGGGAGCTGTTTTTT. Residues: CASSTRQGVYGELFF.

V is TRBV4-1 and J is TRBJ1-2; a weak D match, TRBD1 (6 bases). The CDR3 runs 15 residues. Trimming removed 0 bases from V and 2 bases from J, with 10 bases in between. CDR1 is MGHRA, CDR2 YSYEKL, per germline. The CDR3 spells CASSQEWGQNYGYTF. The CDR3 DNA sequence: TGCGCCAGCAGCCAAGAATGGGGGCAGAACTATGGCTACACCTTC.

This clone was observed a single time. The chain recombines TRBV24-1 with TRBJ2-1, with TRBD2 identical over 15 bases. CDR1 and CDR2 from the germline V gene are KGHDR and SFDVKD. This CDR3 comprises 15 residues. With 4 bases clipped from V and 8 bases from J, the junction kept 2 bases outside the gene matches. The CDR3 nucleotides read TGTGCCACCAGTGAATGGACTAGCGGGGGGGATGAGCAGTTCTTC. Encoded protein: CATSEWTSGGDEQFF.

The sample holds a few counts of this clone. V is TRBV6-6 and J is TRBJ2-3, with TRBD2 matching 7 bases. Germline trimming cut 6 bases from V and 4 bases from J; bases unmatched to any gene: 10. CDR1 MNHNY and CDR2 SVGAGI come from the germline V gene (reference sequence). The CDR3 is 15 amino acids. CDR3 sequence: CASRGSGRVADTQYF. The DNA for the CDR3 is TGTGCCAGCAGGGGCTCGGGGAGGGTGGCAGATACGCAGTATTTT.

This rearrangement joins TRBV15 to TRBJ1-3; D is unclear. The CDR3 covers 17 residues. The germline gives CDR1 LNHNV, CDR2 YYDKDF (reference sequence). Trimming shortened V by 0 bases and J by 0 bases, and 12 bases separated the two germline ends. CDR3 region: CATSRDFGPNSGNTIYF. The DNA of the CDR3 is TGTGCCACCAGCAGAGATTTTGGGCCGAACTCTGGAAACACCATATATTTT. The variable domain in full, completed from reference TRBV15 and TRBJ1-3, reads DAMVIQNPRYQVTQFGKPVTLSCSQTLNHNVMYWYQQKSSQAPKLLFHYYDKDFNNEADTPDNFQSRRPNTSFCFLDIRSPGLGDTAMYLCATSRDFGPNSGNTIYFGEGSWLTVV.

The genes are TRBV19 and TRBJ1-4; D gene ambiguous. Germline lookup yields CDR1 LNHDA and CDR2 SQIVND (reference sequence). Trimming removed 0 bases from V and 3 bases from J, with 8 bases in between. CDR3 length equals 15 residues. DNA of the CDR3: TGTGCCAGTAGTATAGACAGTGATGCTAATGAAAAACTGTTTTTT. Translated: CASSIDSDANEKLFF.

By its share, this clone is medium-sized. The V gene is TRBV19, the J gene TRBJ1-2; D is undetermined. The ends were cut back, 8 bases at V and 4 bases at J, with 11 bases in the middle. Germline V gene data show CDR1 as LNHDA and CDR2 as SQIVND (reference sequence). The length of the CDR3 is 12 residues. The CDR3 bases are TGTGCCAGTGCAGAAGCCCGCTATGGCTACACCTTC. This codes for CASAEARYGYTF.

This chain joins TRBV4-2 and TRBJ1-2; no definite D call. CDR1 and CDR2 from the germline V gene are LGHNA and YNFKEQ. The V end lost 1 base, the J end lost 3 bases, and 15 bases lay between the germline ends. This CDR3 has 16 amino acids. CDR3 coding DNA: TGTGCCAGCAGCCAAGGGACGGCAGTCGAGGACTATGGCTACACCTTC. The encoded protein is CASSQGTAVEDYGYTF.